This TCR beta chain was retrieved from a study of OX40 agonist ivuxolimab in advanced cancers. On the study more broadly: The dose-escalation group included hepatocellular carcinoma, melanoma, renal cell carcinoma and head and neck cancer. Of the participants, around 43% had some prior anti-PD-1, anti-PD-L1 or anti-CTLA-4 therapy, which was allowed.

The V end lost 2 bases, the J end lost 5 bases, and 3 bases lay between the germline ends. Germline CDR1 is LGHNA and CDR2 is YNFKEQ. This CDR3 is 12 amino acids long. The study sampled blood at baseline, cycle 4 day 1, and cycle 7 day 1. Profiling relied on immunoSEQ multiplex PCR, and the TCRdb table lists in-frame clones only, not all of them. The sample lists over 60,000 clones, around 90% occurring once. The table lists this clone with a few counts. Sequences were derived from CD4+ or CD8+ T cells sorted from blood, sampled in a trial of the OX40 agonist ivuxolimab. The clonotype was recovered from an adult with an advanced solid tumor such as melanoma, head and neck, liver or kidney cancer. V and J are TRBV4-2 and TRBJ1-4, with D hard to call. CDR3 DNA sequence: TGTGCCAGCAGCCAAAAAAATGAAAAACTGTTTTTT. Its translation is CASSQKNEKLFF.